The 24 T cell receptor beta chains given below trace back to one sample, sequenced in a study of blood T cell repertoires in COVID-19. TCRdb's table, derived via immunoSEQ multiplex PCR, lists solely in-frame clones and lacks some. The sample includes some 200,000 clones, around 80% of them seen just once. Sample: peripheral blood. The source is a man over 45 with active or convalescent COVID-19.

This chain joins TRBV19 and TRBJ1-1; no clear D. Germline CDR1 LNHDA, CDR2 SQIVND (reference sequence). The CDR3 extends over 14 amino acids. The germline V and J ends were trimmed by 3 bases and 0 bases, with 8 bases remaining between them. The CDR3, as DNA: TGTGCCAGTAGTATGGCTTTCATGAACACTGAAGCTTTCTTT. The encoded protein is CASSMAFMNTEAFF.

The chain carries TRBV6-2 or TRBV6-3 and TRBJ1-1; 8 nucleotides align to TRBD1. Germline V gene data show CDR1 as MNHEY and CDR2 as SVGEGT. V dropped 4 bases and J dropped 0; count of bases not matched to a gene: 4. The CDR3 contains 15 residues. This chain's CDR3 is CASSWDRNLNTEAFF. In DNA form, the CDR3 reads TGTGCCAGCAGTTGGGACAGGAACTTGAACACTGAAGCTTTCTTT.

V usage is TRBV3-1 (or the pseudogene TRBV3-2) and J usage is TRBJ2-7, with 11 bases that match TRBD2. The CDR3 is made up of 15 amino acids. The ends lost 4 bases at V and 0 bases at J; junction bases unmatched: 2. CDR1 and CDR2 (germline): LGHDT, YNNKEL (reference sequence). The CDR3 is CASSPGLAASYEQYF. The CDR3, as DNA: TGTGCCAGCAGCCCGGGACTAGCGGCCTCCTACGAGCAGTACTTC.

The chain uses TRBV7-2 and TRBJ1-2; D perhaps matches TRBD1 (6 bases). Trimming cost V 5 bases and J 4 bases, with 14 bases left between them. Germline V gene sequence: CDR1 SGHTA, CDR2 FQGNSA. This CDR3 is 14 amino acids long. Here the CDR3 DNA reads TGTGCCAGCAGCCTCCCTGGACAGCTCTATGGCTACACCTTC. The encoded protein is CASSLPGQLYGYTF.

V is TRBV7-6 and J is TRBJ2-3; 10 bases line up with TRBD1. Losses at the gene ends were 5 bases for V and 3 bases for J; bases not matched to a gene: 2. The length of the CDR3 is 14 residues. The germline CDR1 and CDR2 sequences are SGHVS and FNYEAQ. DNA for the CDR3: TGTGCCAGCAGCATGGGACAGGGGACAGATACGCAGTATTTT. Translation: CASSMGQGTDTQYF.

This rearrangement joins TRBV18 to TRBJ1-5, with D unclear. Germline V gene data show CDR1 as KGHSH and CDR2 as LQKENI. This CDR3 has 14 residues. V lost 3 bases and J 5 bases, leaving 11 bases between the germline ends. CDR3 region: CASSPVSVDQPQHF. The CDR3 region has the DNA TGTGCCAGCTCACCCGTGTCGGTCGATCAGCCCCAGCATTTT.

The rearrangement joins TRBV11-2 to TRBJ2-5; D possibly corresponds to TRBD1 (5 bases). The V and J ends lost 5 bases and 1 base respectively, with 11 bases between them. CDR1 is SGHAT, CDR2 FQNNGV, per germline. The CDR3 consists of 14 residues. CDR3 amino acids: CASSRRQFQETQYF. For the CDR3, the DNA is TGTGCCAGCAGCCGTAGACAGTTCCAAGAGACCCAGTACTTC.

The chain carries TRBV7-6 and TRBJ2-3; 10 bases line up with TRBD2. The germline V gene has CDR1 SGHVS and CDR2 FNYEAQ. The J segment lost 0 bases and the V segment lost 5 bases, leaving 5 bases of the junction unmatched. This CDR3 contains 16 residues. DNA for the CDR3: TGTGCCAGCAGCAGCGGACTAGCGGATAGCACAGATACGCAGTATTTT. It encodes CASSSGLADSTDTQYF. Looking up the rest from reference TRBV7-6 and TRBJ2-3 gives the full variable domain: GAGVSQSPRYKVTKRGQDVALRCDPISGHVSLYWYRQALGQGPEFLTYFNYEAQQDKSGLPNDRFSAERPEGSISTLTIQRTEQRDSAMYRCASSSGLADSTDTQYFGPGTRLTVL.

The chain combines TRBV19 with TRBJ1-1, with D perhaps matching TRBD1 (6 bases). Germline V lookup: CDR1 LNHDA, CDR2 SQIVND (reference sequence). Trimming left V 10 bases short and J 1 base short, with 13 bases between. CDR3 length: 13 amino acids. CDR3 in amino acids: CATSQGGNTEAFF. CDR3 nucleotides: TGTGCCACCTCACAGGGTGGGAACACTGAAGCTTTCTTT.

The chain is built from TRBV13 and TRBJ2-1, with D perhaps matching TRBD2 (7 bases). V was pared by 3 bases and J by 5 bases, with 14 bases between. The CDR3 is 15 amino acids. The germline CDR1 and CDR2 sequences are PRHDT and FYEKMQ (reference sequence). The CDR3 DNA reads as TGTGCCAGCAGCTTTCGGGGGGCTGGGGACAATGAGCAGTTCTTC. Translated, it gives CASSFRGAGDNEQFF.

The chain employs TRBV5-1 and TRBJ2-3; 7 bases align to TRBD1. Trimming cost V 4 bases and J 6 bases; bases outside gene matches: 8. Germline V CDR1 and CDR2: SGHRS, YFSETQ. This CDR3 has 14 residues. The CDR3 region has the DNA TGCGCCAGCAGCAAGACAGGGATGGGGGATACGCAGTATTTT. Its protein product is CASSKTGMGDTQYF.

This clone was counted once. CDR3 loop: CASSVGAPETQYF. The CDR3 DNA follows: TGTGCCAGCAGTGTTGGGGCGCCAGAGACCCAGTACTTC. J is TRBJ2-5 and V is TRBV2; tentatively, D is TRBD1 (5 bases). This CDR3 spans 13 amino acids. V was shortened by 4 bases and J by 4 bases, with 10 bases between the two germline ends. Germline CDR1 is SNHLY and CDR2 is FYNNEI.

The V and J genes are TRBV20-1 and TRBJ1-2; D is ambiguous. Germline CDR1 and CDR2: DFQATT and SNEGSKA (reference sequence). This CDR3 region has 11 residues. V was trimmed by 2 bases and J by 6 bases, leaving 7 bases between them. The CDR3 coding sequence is TGCAGTGCTAGACCTGTTGATGGCTACACCTTC. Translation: CSARPVDGYTF.

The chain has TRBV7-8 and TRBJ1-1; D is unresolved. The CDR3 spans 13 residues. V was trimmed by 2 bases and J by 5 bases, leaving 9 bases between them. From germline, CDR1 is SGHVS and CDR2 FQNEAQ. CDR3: CASSLWPGTEAFF. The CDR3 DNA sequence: TGTGCCAGCAGCTTATGGCCGGGTACTGAAGCTTTCTTT. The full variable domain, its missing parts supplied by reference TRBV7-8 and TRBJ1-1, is GAGVSQSPRYKVAKRGQDVALRCDPISGHVSLFWYQQALGQGPEFLTYFQNEAQLDKSGLPSDRFFAERPEGSVSTLKIQRTQQEDSAVYLCASSLWPGTEAFFGQGTRLTVV.

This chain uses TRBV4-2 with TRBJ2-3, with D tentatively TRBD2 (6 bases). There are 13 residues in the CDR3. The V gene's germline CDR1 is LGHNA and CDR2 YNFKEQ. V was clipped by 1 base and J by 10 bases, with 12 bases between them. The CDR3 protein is CASSQVPGEAQYF. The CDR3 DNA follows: TGTGCCAGCAGCCAAGTCCCCGGGGAGGCGCAGTATTTT.

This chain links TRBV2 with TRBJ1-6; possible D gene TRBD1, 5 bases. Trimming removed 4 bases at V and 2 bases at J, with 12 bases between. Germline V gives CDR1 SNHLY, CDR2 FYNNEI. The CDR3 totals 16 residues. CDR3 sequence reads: CASSAFTGPYNSPLHF. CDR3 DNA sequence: TGTGCCAGCAGTGCCTTTACAGGTCCCTATAATTCACCCCTCCACTTT.

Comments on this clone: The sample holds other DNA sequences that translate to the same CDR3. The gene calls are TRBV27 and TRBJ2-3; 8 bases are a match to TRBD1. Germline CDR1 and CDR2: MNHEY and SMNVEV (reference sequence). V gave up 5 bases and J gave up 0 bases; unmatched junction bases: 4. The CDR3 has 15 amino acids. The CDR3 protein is CASSSRTGSTDTQYF. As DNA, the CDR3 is TGTGCCAGCAGTAGCAGGACAGGGAGCACAGATACGCAGTATTTT.

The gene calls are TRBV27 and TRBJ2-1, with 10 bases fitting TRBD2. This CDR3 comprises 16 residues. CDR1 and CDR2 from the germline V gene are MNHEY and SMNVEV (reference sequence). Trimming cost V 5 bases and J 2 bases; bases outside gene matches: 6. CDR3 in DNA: TGTGCCAGCAGTCGCCTTAGCGGGGGGCCCTACAATGAGCAGTTCTTC. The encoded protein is CASSRLSGGPYNEQFF.

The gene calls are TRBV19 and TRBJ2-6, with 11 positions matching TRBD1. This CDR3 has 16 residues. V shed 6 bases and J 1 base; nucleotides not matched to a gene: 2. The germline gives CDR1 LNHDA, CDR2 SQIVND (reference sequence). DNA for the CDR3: TGTGCCAGTAGGGACAGGGGGCGATCTGGGGCCAACGTCCTGACTTTC. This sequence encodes CASRDRGRSGANVLTF.

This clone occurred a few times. The CDR3 protein is CASSSRARGEQYV. In DNA, the CDR3 is TGTGCCAGCAGCTCCCGGGCACGCGGGGAGCAGTACGTC. The V and J genes are TRBV7-8 and TRBJ2-7; a weak D match, TRBD2 (5 bases). Germline values: CDR1 SGHVS, CDR2 FQNEAQ. V shed 4 bases and J shed 7 bases, with 14 bases lying between them. The CDR3 consists of 13 residues.

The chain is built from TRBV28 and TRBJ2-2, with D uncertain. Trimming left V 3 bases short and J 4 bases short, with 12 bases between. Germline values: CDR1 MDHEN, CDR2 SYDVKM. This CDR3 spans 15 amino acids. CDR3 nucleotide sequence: TGTGCCAGCAGTTTTCGTGAGTTTTTCACCGGGGAGCTGTTTTTT. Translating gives CASSFREFFTGELFF.

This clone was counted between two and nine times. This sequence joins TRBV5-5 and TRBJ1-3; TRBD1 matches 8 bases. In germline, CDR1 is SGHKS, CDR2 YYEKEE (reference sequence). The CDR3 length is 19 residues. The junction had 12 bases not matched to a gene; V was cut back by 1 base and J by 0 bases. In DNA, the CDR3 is TGTGCCAGCAGCTTGAGGAGACAGGGGCCCCGGAGCTCTGGAAACACCATATATTTT. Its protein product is CASSLRRQGPRSSGNTIYF.

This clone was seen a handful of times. The CDR3 DNA reads as TGCGCCAGCAGCTTTGAACAGGGGAACACTGAAGCTTTCTTT. The encoded protein is CASSFEQGNTEAFF. V gene TRBV5-1 combines with J gene TRBJ1-1; D perhaps matches TRBD1 (6 bases). CDR1 SGHRS and CDR2 YFSETQ come from the germline V gene. The CDR3 has 14 amino acids. The ends were cut back, 2 bases at V and 1 base at J, with 9 bases in the middle.

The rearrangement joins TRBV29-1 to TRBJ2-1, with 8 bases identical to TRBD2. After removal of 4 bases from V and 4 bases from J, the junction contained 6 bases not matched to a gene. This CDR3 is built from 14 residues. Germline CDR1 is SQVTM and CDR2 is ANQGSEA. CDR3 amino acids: CSVVGSGEYNEQFF. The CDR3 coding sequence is TGCAGCGTTGTCGGTAGCGGGGAATACAATGAGCAGTTCTTC.